This passage covers 22 T cell receptor beta chains from one sample sequenced in a study of blood T cells in healthy people across ages. A second PCR, run for about 7 to 11 cycles, used a sample-barcoded 5' primer plus a J-beta primer mix. TCRdb ran MiXCR on the 5' RACE reads and lists one entry per CDR3 protein. The sample holds fewer than 1.5 million distinct CDR3 sequences, 42% seen once. The sample comprised blood. These receptor sequences come from a woman under 30 in good health.

This chain joins TRBV4-1 and TRBJ2-2, with D possibly being TRBD2 (6 bases). Germline V CDR1 and CDR2: MGHRA, YSYEKL. Trimming pared 5 bases from V and 5 bases from J, leaving 15 bases between. The CDR3 sequence is 15 residues long. CDR3 sequence reads: CASSIRLGGTGELFF. The CDR3 DNA sequence: TGCGCCAGCAGCATACGACTAGGCGGAACCGGGGAGCTGTTTTTT.

This clonotype was recorded a few times. This chain uses TRBV20-1 with TRBJ2-7; D is possibly TRBD2 (7 bases). CDR3 length: 13 residues. Germline V gene sequence: CDR1 DFQATT, CDR2 SNEGSKA (reference sequence). The CDR3 here is CSLGGDGSYEQYF. CDR3 bases: TGCAGCCTAGGGGGGGACGGATCCTACGAGCAGTACTTC.

The chain carries TRBV12-3 or TRBV12-4 and TRBJ1-1; D is ambiguous. V lost 2 bases, J lost 1 base, and 8 bases lay in between. The CDR3 sequence is 14 residues long. The CDR3 reads CASSLSSANTEAFF. The CDR3 DNA reads TGTGCCAGCAGTTTAAGTTCGGCGAACACTGAAGCTTTCTTT.

The rearrangement uses TRBV20-1 and TRBJ2-7; D remains ambiguous. The CDR3 loop spans 14 amino acids. Germline V gives CDR1 DFQATT, CDR2 SNEGSKA (reference sequence). Trimming took 1 base from V and 2 from J, leaving 12 bases between them. The CDR3 loop reads CSARASHPPYEQYF. The CDR3 DNA is TGCAGTGCTAGAGCTAGTCATCCTCCCTACGAGCAGTACTTC.

This clonotype was detected only a few times. The CDR3 sequence: CSAQLGTGGLTEAFF. Written as DNA, the CDR3 is TGCAGCGCTCAATTGGGGACAGGGGGCCTCACTGAAGCTTTCTTT. This chain uses TRBV29-1 with TRBJ1-1; 12 bases map to TRBD1. The CDR3 sequence is 15 residues long. J was trimmed by 4 bases and V by 7 bases; bases with no gene match: 10. CDR1 is SQVTM and CDR2 is ANQGSEA in the germline V gene.

The CDR3 coding sequence is TGTGCCAGCAGTCCCGGGGGAAGGGCCGACGAGCAGTACTTC. It encodes CASSPGGRADEQYF. The V gene is TRBV27, the J gene TRBJ2-7, with a weak D call TRBD2 (6 bases). The CDR3 covers 14 residues. The germline V gene encodes CDR1 MNHEY and CDR2 SMNVEV (reference sequence). The V and J ends lost 5 bases and 5 bases respectively, with 16 bases between them.

This clonotype was found a few times. This sequence joins TRBV12-3 or TRBV12-4 and TRBJ2-6; TRBD1 agrees at 8 bases. The CDR3 extends over 16 amino acids. V lost 6 bases to trimming and J lost 2 bases; unmatched junction nucleotides: 6. The CDR3 loop is CASSTWTGPGANVLTF. Written as DNA, the CDR3 is TGTGCCAGCAGCACCTGGACAGGGCCTGGGGCCAACGTCCTGACTTTC.

The chain combines TRBV20-1 with TRBJ1-2; 9 nucleotides agree with TRBD1. The V gene end was trimmed by 5 bases and the J gene end by 4 bases; junction bases not matched to a gene: 14. Germline V gene lookup returns CDR1 DFQATT and CDR2 SNEGSKA (reference sequence). This CDR3 has 16 residues. The CDR3 spells CSAAGSWDRATYGYTF. CDR3 nucleotide sequence: TGCAGTGCTGCTGGATCTTGGGACAGGGCAACCTATGGCTACACCTTC.

The gene calls are TRBV10-3 and TRBJ2-7, with 9 bases aligning to TRBD1. The trim removed 9 bases at V and 7 bases at J, leaving 13 bases unmatched. The CDR3 is 14 residues long. From germline, CDR1 is ENHRY and CDR2 SYGVKD. The CDR3 DNA reads TGTGCCATACGATCCGGGACAGGGTATCTTGAGCAGTACTTC. It yields the protein CAIRSGTGYLEQYF.

This chain uses TRBV6-1 with TRBJ1-1; D possibly corresponds to TRBD1 (6 bases). V was pared by 6 bases and J by 1 base, with 15 bases between. Germline values: CDR1 MNHNS, CDR2 SASEGT. The length of the CDR3 is 15 residues. This CDR3 reads CASRDTGRSNTEAFF. The CDR3 DNA sequence: TGTGCCAGCAGGGATACAGGGAGATCGAACACTGAAGCTTTCTTT.

The chain has TRBV6-2 or TRBV6-3 and TRBJ2-5, with TRBD2 matching 7 bases. The J segment lost 2 bases and the V segment lost 5 bases, leaving 5 bases of the junction unmatched. Per germline, CDR1 MNHEY and CDR2 SVGEGT. The CDR3 is 14 residues long. The CDR3 DNA reads TGTGCCAGCAGTCTCTTTAGCGGGCAAGAGACCCAGTACTTC. It codes for CASSLFSGQETQYF.

The chain carries TRBV13 and TRBJ2-7, with 10 positions matching TRBD2. The V and J ends lost 0 bases and 6 bases, in that order; junction bases with no gene match: 8. Germline CDR1 and CDR2: PRHDT and FYEKMQ (reference sequence). The CDR3 has 16 amino acids. CDR3 sequence: CASSLGSGGRVREQYF. CDR3 bases: TGTGCCAGCAGCTTAGGTAGCGGGGGGAGGGTACGCGAGCAGTACTTC.

This clonotype was observed a handful of times. The J gene is TRBJ1-5, the V gene TRBV12-3 or TRBV12-4; 8 positions match TRBD1. The CDR3 runs to 13 residues. The V segment lost 8 bases and the J segment 5 bases; nucleotides outside the gene matches: 5. DNA of the CDR3: TGTGCCAGCGGTGGACAGGGCGATCAGCCCCAGCATTTT. Its translation: CASGGQGDQPQHF.

The rearrangement links TRBV10-3 to TRBJ2-2; TRBD2 aligns across 8 bases. The trim removed 4 bases at V and 5 bases at J, leaving 15 bases unmatched. The CDR3 runs to 18 residues. Germline CDR1 reads ENHRY; CDR2 reads SYGVKD. The CDR3 here is CAISVAGGAGSETGELFF. CDR3 bases: TGTGCCATCAGTGTAGCCGGGGGGGCCGGTTCGGAAACCGGGGAGCTGTTTTTT.

V usage is TRBV27 and J usage is TRBJ1-6, with TRBD1 matching over 8 bases. V shed 5 bases, J shed 10 bases, and the junction held 10 bases outside the gene matches. Germline V lookup: CDR1 MNHEY, CDR2 SMNVEV (reference sequence). The CDR3 contains 15 residues. The CDR3 DNA sequence: TGTGCCAGCAGTCTCAGGGGGCGCGGTAGCTCACCCCTCCACTTT. It codes for CASSLRGRGSSPLHF.

The sample holds a few counts of this clonotype. V and J are TRBV9 and TRBJ2-1; TRBD1 might be the D (7 bases). The ends were cut back, 0 bases at V and 8 bases at J, with 9 bases in the middle. The CDR3 has 13 residues. The germline gives CDR1 SGDLS, CDR2 YYNGEE. The CDR3 DNA is TGTGCCAGCAGCGTAGCCAGGGGGGATGAGCAGTTCTTC. This translates into CASSVARGDEQFF. The variable domain in full, completed from reference TRBV9 and TRBJ2-1, reads DSGVTQTPKHLITATGQRVTLRCSPRSGDLSVYWYQQSLDQGLQFLIQYYNGEERAKGNILERFSAQQFPDLHSELNLSSLELGDSALYFCASSVARGDEQFFGPGTRLTVL.

This clonotype was seen only a few times. The rearrangement links TRBV5-1 to TRBJ2-2; D call uncertain. CDR3 length: 17 amino acids. Trimming cost V 6 bases and J 0 bases, with 18 bases left between them. The V gene's germline CDR1 is SGHRS and CDR2 YFSETQ. DNA for the CDR3: TGCGCCAGCAAATTGCTGTCCAGCAGCGCGAACACCGGGGAGCTGTTTTTT. It is translated as CASKLLSSSANTGELFF. Variable domain in full (rest from reference TRBV5-1 and TRBJ2-2): KAGVTQTPRYLIKTRGQQVTLSCSPISGHRSVSWYQQTPGQGLQFLFEYFSETQRNKGNFPGRFSGRQFSNSRSEMNVSTLELGDSALYLCASKLLSSSANTGELFFGEGSRLTVL.

This clonotype has more than one count but fewer than ten. The V call is TRBV20-1, the J call TRBJ1-4; the D is unclear. V was pared by 0 bases and J by 0 bases, with 8 bases between. Per the germline V gene, CDR1 is DFQATT and CDR2 is SNEGSKA (reference sequence). The CDR3 extends over 15 amino acids. The CDR3 spells CSARDPKTTNEKLFF. In DNA, the CDR3 is TGCAGTGCTAGAGATCCGAAGACAACTAATGAAAAACTGTTTTTT.

Notes on this clonotype: Possible read error: a much larger clone is one base away. The genes are TRBV7-6 and TRBJ2-5; no definite D call. The J call may be in error: the DNA end matches TRBJ2-7 better. This CDR3 region has 14 residues. CDR1 and CDR2 (germline): SGHVS, FNYEAQ. CDR3 sequence: CASSVGPFTYEQYF. CDR3 in DNA: TGTGCCAGCAGCGTAGGTCCATTCACCTACGAGCAGTACTTC.

The chain combines TRBV15 with TRBJ1-2; the D is unclear. V lost 2 bases to trimming and J lost 8 bases, with 12 bases between them. Germline-derived CDR1 and CDR2 are LNHNV and YYDKDF (reference sequence). The CDR3 spans 13 residues. CDR3 nucleotides: TGTGCCACCAGCAGATCCGAGGCCTGGGGCTACACCTTC. Its translation is CATSRSEAWGYTF.

The J gene is TRBJ1-4, the V gene TRBV29-1, with D unclear. V dropped 6 bases and J dropped 0 bases, with 14 bases sitting between them. Looked up from germline, CDR1 is SQVTM and CDR2 is ANQGSEA. The CDR3 is made up of 15 amino acids. CDR3 protein: CSVPGWGSTNEKLFF. The CDR3 nucleotides are TGCAGCGTCCCGGGGTGGGGATCAACTAATGAAAAACTGTTTTTT.

This clonotype was seen only a few times. The chain uses TRBV20-1 and TRBJ1-2; a possible D gene is TRBD1 (6 bases). The CDR3 length is 13 residues. Trimming left V 5 bases short and J 3 bases short, with 13 bases between. In germline, CDR1 is DFQATT, CDR2 SNEGSKA (reference sequence). CDR3 in amino acids: CSASAGHYYGYTF. As DNA, the CDR3 is TGCAGTGCTTCCGCGGGACACTACTATGGCTACACCTTC.